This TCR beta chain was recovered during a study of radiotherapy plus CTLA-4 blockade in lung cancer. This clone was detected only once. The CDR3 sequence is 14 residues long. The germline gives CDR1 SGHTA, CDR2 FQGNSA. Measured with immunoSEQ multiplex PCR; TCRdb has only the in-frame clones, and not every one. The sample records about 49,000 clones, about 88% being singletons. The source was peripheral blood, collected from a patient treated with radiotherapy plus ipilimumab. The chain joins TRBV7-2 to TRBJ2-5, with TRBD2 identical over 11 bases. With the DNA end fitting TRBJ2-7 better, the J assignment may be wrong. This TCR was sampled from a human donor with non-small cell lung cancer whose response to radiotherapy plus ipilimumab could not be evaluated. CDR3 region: CASSSGLAGYEQYF. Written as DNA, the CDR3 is TGTGCCAGCAGCTCAGGACTAGCGGGCTACGAGCAGTACTTC.